Described below is a single T cell receptor (beta chain) sequence and its context. Its specificity is not known. Trimming at V came to 5 bases and at J to 2 bases, leaving 6 bases not matched to a gene. The CDR3 consists of 16 residues. Per germline, CDR1 KGHSH and CDR2 LQKENI. The data belong to a study of long-term antiretroviral therapy in people with HIV. The wider study: Specimens dating back about a decade before the 2015 immediate-ART recommendation are the oldest included. General observations from the study: Clonal expansions arising prior to ART prevailed in the repertoire at every time point. Compared with controls, HIV repertoires showed narrower CDR3 length ranges.

Sequencing relied on immunoSEQ assay v3.0, run at survey level. Some clones are missing from TCRdb's copy, which holds only in-frame ones; the method was immunoSEQ multiplex PCR. The sample consists of around 20,000 clones, about 78% of them appearing once. Everyone in the study who had HIV was treated in the United States. This chain uses TRBV18 with TRBJ2-1; TRBD2 matches 10 bases. Sequences were derived from unsorted PBMCs, sampled 0.3 years after starting antiretroviral therapy. The clonotype was recovered from a woman aged 45-59 years with HIV. CDR3 residues: CASSSASGGAYNEQFF. The DNA for the CDR3 is TGTGCCAGCTCATCCGCTAGCGGGGGAGCCTACAATGAGCAGTTCTTC.